This T cell receptor (beta chain) appears in the sequencing data of a study of chemoradiotherapy in HPV16-positive cancers. Study summary: Candidate HPV-specific T-cell clones and common TCR motifs came from functional assays in two HPV16-positive patients. The study's findings and limits: Candidate HPV-specific clones and E7-related TCR motifs grew in tumor during treatment.

Remarks on this clone: Its antigen is undetermined.

The table came from immunoSEQ multiplex PCR; TCRdb's copy has only in-frame clones and leaves some out. The data contain approximately 9,000 clones, about 86% of them singletons. Over chemoradiotherapy, repertoires were sampled more than once. Germline values: CDR1 SGHAT, CDR2 FQNNGV. The length of the CDR3 is 13 residues. Trimming cost V 5 bases and J 15 bases; bases outside gene matches: 13. This TCR derives from a human donor with HPV-associated anogenital cancer. The specimen comprised blood, sampled from a patient who underwent chemoradiotherapy. The genes are TRBV11-2 and TRBJ2-1, with 7 nucleotides matching TRBD1. This chain's CDR3 is CASSRGNRGIGFF. CDR3 bases: TGTGCCAGCAGCCGAGGAAACAGGGGCATCGGGTTCTTC. Filled out from reference TRBV11-2 and TRBJ2-1, the complete variable domain reads EAGVAQSPRYKIIEKRQSVAFWCNPISGHATLYWYQQILGQGPKLLIQFQNNGVVDDSQLPKDRFSAERLKGVDSTLKIQPAKLEDSAVYLCASSRGNRGIGFFGPGTRLTVL.